A single sample gave rise to the 21 T cell receptor beta chains below, sequenced in a study of radiation and T cells in renal cell carcinoma. The time point was: blood 4 weeks post-SBRT, at nephrectomy. Documented treatment: 15 Gy SBRT to primary tumor, nephrectomy 4 weeks later. Only in-frame clones appear in the TCRdb table, and some are missing; sequencing was by immunoSEQ multiplex PCR. This table holds 140,000 to 150,000 clones, 65% to 90% found once. Material: blood, obtained from a patient whose treatment included radiotherapy and nephrectomy. These receptors were obtained from a woman between 45 and 65 years old with renal cell carcinoma.

In this sample, this clone turned up a few times. The gene calls are TRBV5-1 and TRBJ2-3; tentative D call: TRBD2 (6 bases). In germline, CDR1 is SGHRS, CDR2 YFSETQ. V was trimmed by 3 bases and J by 5 bases, leaving 22 bases between them. The CDR3 is 17 amino acids. The DNA of the CDR3 is TGCGCCAGCAGCTCCGGTGGTGGGGGAGGAGAAGGAGATACGCAGTATTTT. As protein: CASSSGGGGGEGDTQYF.

The chain employs TRBV30 and TRBJ2-3; D unclear. This CDR3 region has 13 residues. V lost 5 bases to trimming and J lost 1 base, with 10 bases between them. Germline CDR1 is GTSNPN and CDR2 is SVGIG (reference sequence). CDR3 sequence: CAWGTGGTDTQYF. The CDR3, as DNA: TGTGCCTGGGGAACCGGTGGCACAGATACGCAGTATTTT.

This chain uses TRBV7-9 with TRBJ1-1; D call uncertain. Germline lookup yields CDR1 SEHNR and CDR2 FQNEAQ (reference sequence). V was shortened by 2 bases and J by 1 base, with 8 bases between the two germline ends. The CDR3 is 14 amino acids. In DNA form, the CDR3 reads TGTGCCAGCAGCTTATATTCAGGGAACACTGAAGCTTTCTTT. Translation: CASSLYSGNTEAFF.

The chain combines TRBV4-1 with TRBJ2-7, with TRBD2 as a possible D gene (5 bases). The ends were cut back, 0 bases at V and 6 bases at J, with 15 bases in the middle. The CDR3 consists of 15 residues. CDR1 is MGHRA and CDR2 is YSYEKL in the germline V gene. The CDR3 DNA reads as TGCGCCAGCAGCCAAGAAGGAGGAGGTGGTGCCGAGCAGTACTTC. Its protein is CASSQEGGGGAEQYF.

The V call is TRBV5-1, the J call TRBJ2-7; D ambiguous. This CDR3 comprises 9 residues. V lost 4 bases, J lost 12 bases, and 8 bases lay in between. Germline V lookup: CDR1 SGHRS, CDR2 YFSETQ. DNA of the CDR3: TGCGCCAGCAGCCCGGCTCGGTACTTC. Translating gives CASSPARYF.

The chain employs TRBV19 and TRBJ1-6; 7 bases map to TRBD1. Germline CDR1 is LNHDA and CDR2 is SQIVND (reference sequence). The V and J ends lost 6 bases and 2 bases, in that order; junction bases with no gene match: 7. The CDR3 has 16 residues. Here the CDR3 reads CASRTGSLAYNSPLHF. CDR3 DNA: TGTGCCAGTAGGACAGGGTCTCTCGCCTATAATTCACCCCTCCACTTT. Full variable domain (missing parts from reference TRBV19 and TRBJ1-6): DGGITQSPKYLFRKEGQNVTLSCEQNLNHDAMYWYRQDPGQGLRLIYYSQIVNDFQKGDIAEGYSVSREKKESFPLTVTSAQKNPTAFYLCASRTGSLAYNSPLHFGNGTRLTVT.

This chain links TRBV5-4 with TRBJ2-1; a possible D gene is TRBD2 (5 bases). The CDR3 runs 15 residues. Trimming removed 6 bases from V and 4 bases from J, with 17 bases in between. Germline V lookup: CDR1 SGHNT, CDR2 YYREEE (reference sequence). CDR3: CASNSGASRYNEQFF. CDR3 bases: TGTGCCAGCAACTCCGGAGCTAGCAGGTACAATGAGCAGTTCTTC. The variable domain in full, completed from reference TRBV5-4 and TRBJ2-1, reads ETGVTQSPTHLIKTRGQQVTLRCSSQSGHNTVSWYQQALGQGPQFIFQYYREEENGRGNFPPRFSGLQFPNYSSELNVNALELDDSALYLCASNSGASRYNEQFFGPGTRLTVL.

The rearrangement links TRBV7-2 to TRBJ2-2, with TRBD1 matching 10 bases. V shed 3 bases and J 6 bases; nucleotides not matched to a gene: 7. Germline loops: CDR1 SGHTA, CDR2 FQGNSA. This CDR3 comprises 16 residues. The CDR3 coding sequence is TGTGCCAGCAGCTTGACGACAGGGGGCTTCGCCGGGGAGCTGTTTTTT. As protein: CASSLTTGGFAGELFF.

J is TRBJ2-1 and V is TRBV4-3; unclear D gene. V lost 0 bases and J 12 bases, leaving 12 bases between the germline ends. The germline V gene has CDR1 LGHNA and CDR2 YSLEER. This CDR3 has 13 residues. CDR3 sequence (DNA): TGCGCCAGCAGCCAAGATCTTGGGCCGTGGCAGTTCTTC. This translates into CASSQDLGPWQFF.

This chain links TRBV11-2 with TRBJ2-5, with 8 nucleotides matching TRBD1. The germline V gene has CDR1 SGHAT and CDR2 FQNNGV. The CDR3 has 13 amino acids. The trim removed 5 bases at V and 5 bases at J, leaving 4 bases unmatched. CDR3 protein: CASSQGARETQYF. CDR3 bases: TGTGCCAGCAGCCAGGGGGCACGCGAGACCCAGTACTTC.

This CDR3 is CAISEPGQGYEQFF. The DNA of the CDR3 is TGTGCCATCAGCGAGCCGGGACAGGGCTATGAGCAGTTCTTC. This chain links TRBV10-3 with TRBJ2-1; 9 bases map to TRBD1. Germline V CDR1 and CDR2: ENHRY, SYGVKD. The CDR3 loop spans 14 amino acids. The junction had 8 bases not matched to a gene; V was cut back by 6 bases and J by 8 bases.

The chain joins TRBV10-2 to TRBJ2-7; D gene uncertain. Germline lookup yields CDR1 WSHSY and CDR2 SAAADI. V lost 4 bases and J 5 bases, leaving 9 bases between the germline ends. The CDR3 has 12 residues. CDR3 in DNA: TGCGCCAGCAGTGCGCTACCCAACGAGCAGTACTTC. It encodes CASSALPNEQYF.

The chain has TRBV18 and TRBJ2-4; possible D gene TRBD1, 6 bases. This CDR3 comprises 16 residues. Germline V gene data show CDR1 as KGHSH and CDR2 as LQKENI. The V end was cut by 3 bases, the J end by 6 bases, with 18 bases between. CDR3 in amino acids: CASSPYRERSVNIQYF. The CDR3 nucleotides read TGTGCCAGCTCACCTTACAGGGAGAGGAGTGTAAACATTCAGTACTTC. The complete variable domain, with remaining parts taken from reference TRBV18 and TRBJ2-4, reads NAGVMQNPRHLVRRRGQEARLRCSPMKGHSHVYWYRQLPEEGLKFMVYLQKENIIDESGMPKERFSAEFPKEGPSILRIQQVVRGDSAAYFCASSPYRERSVNIQYFGAGTRLSVL.

V gene TRBV19 combines with J gene TRBJ1-2; tentatively, D is TRBD1 (5 bases). Germline CDR1 reads LNHDA; CDR2 reads SQIVND (reference sequence). This CDR3 has 14 residues. V dropped 5 bases and J dropped 4 bases, with 14 bases sitting between them. In DNA, the CDR3 is TGTGCCAGTAGTCCTCTGCTGGGGGGCTATGGCTACACCTTC. As protein: CASSPLLGGYGYTF.

The J gene is TRBJ2-5, the V gene TRBV14, with D maybe TRBD1 (6 bases). The V end lost 9 bases, the J end lost 7 bases, and 24 bases lay between the germline ends. The CDR3 runs 15 residues. The V gene's germline CDR1 is SGHDN and CDR2 FVKESK. The CDR3 spells CASSPDGQPGRTQYF. CDR3 sequence (DNA): TGTGCCAGTTCGCCGGATGGACAGCCCGGTAGGACCCAGTACTTC. The full variable domain, completed using reference TRBV14 and TRBJ2-5, is EAGVTQFPSHSVIEKGQTVTLRCDPISGHDNLYWYRRVMGKEIKFLLHFVKESKQDESGMPNNRFLAERTGGTYSTLKVQPAELEDSGVYFCASSPDGQPGRTQYFGPGTRLLVL.

A single count supports this clone. The V call is TRBV5-6, the J call TRBJ2-1, with 10 bases aligning to TRBD1. Looked up from germline, CDR1 is SGHDT and CDR2 is YYEEEE. The CDR3 runs to 14 residues. Germline trimming cut 4 bases from V and 6 bases from J; bases unmatched to any gene: 4. CDR3 protein: CASSLDRGANEQFF. CDR3 DNA sequence: TGTGCCAGCAGCCTGGACAGGGGGGCCAATGAGCAGTTCTTC.

The J gene is TRBJ2-5, the V gene TRBV2; TRBD2 matches at 14 bases. Looked up from germline, CDR1 is SNHLY and CDR2 is FYNNEI. Germline trimming cut 6 bases from V and 2 bases from J; bases unmatched to any gene: 5. There are 16 residues in the CDR3. The CDR3 coding sequence is TGTGCCAGCAGCCACAGGACTAGCGGGGGGCAAGAGACCCAGTACTTC. Protein sequence: CASSHRTSGGQETQYF.

This clone was detected a few times. The rearrangement uses TRBV7-9 and TRBJ1-4; D remains ambiguous. CDR1 is SEHNR, CDR2 FQNEAQ, per germline (reference sequence). This CDR3 spans 13 amino acids. Trimming cost V 5 bases and J 5 bases, with 9 bases left between them. DNA of the CDR3: TGTGCCAGCAGCAAACAGCAGAATGAAAAACTGTTTTTT. Protein sequence: CASSKQQNEKLFF.

The chain combines TRBV7-2 with TRBJ1-1; D is possibly TRBD1 (5 bases). CDR1 is SGHTA, CDR2 FQGNSA, per germline. This CDR3 is built from 16 residues. The V and J ends lost 0 bases and 1 base respectively, with 12 bases between them. DNA for the CDR3: TGTGCCAGCAGCTTAGCTAAGGGACGGGCGAACACTGAAGCTTTCTTT. This codes for CASSLAKGRANTEAFF. The whole variable domain, filled in from reference TRBV7-2 and TRBJ1-1, reads GAGVSQSPSNKVTEKGKDVELRCDPISGHTALYWYRQSLGQGLEFLIYFQGNSAPDKSGLPSDRFSAERTGGSVSTLTIQRTQQEDSAVYLCASSLAKGRANTEAFFGQGTRLTVV.

This rearrangement joins TRBV6-5 to TRBJ2-1; 11 nucleotides line up with TRBD2. This CDR3 is built from 15 residues. Germline CDR1 reads MNHEY; CDR2 reads SVGAGI. Germline trimming cut 6 bases from V and 5 bases from J; bases unmatched to any gene: 6. The CDR3 bases are TGTGCCAGCAGCACCGGGACTAGCGGAAACAATGAGCAGTTCTTC. It specifies CASSTGTSGNNEQFF.

The V and J genes are TRBV5-1 and TRBJ1-6; D possibly corresponds to TRBD1 (6 bases). Trimming removed 0 bases at V and 10 bases at J, with 14 bases between. The CDR3 covers 15 residues. Germline CDR1 is SGHRS and CDR2 is YFSETQ. The CDR3: CASSLETGRNSPLHF. The CDR3 DNA sequence: TGCGCCAGCAGCTTGGAAACAGGGAGGAACTCACCCCTCCACTTT.